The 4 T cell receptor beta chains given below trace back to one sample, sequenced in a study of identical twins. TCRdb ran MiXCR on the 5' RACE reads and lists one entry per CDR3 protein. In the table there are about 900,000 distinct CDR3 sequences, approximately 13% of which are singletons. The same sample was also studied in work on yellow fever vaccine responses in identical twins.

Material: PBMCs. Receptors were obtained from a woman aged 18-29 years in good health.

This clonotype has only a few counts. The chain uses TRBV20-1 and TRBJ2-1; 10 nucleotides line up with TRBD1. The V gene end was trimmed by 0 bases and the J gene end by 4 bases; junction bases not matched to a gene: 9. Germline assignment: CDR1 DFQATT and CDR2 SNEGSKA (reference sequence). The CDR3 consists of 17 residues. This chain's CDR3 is CSARDQRDRGKYNEQFF. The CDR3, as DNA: TGCAGTGCTAGAGATCAGAGGGACAGGGGCAAATACAATGAGCAGTTCTTC.

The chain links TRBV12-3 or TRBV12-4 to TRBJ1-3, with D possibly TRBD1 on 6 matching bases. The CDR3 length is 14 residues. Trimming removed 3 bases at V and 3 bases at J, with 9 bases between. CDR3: CASSFGGHGNTIYF. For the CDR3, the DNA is TGTGCCAGCAGTTTTGGGGGGCATGGAAACACCATATATTTT.

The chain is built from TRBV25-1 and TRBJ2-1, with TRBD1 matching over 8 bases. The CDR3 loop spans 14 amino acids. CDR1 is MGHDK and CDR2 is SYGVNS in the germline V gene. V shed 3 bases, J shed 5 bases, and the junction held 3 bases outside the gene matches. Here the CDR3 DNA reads TGTGCCAGCAGTGAGTGGACAGGGCACAATGAGCAGTTCTTC. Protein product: CASSEWTGHNEQFF.

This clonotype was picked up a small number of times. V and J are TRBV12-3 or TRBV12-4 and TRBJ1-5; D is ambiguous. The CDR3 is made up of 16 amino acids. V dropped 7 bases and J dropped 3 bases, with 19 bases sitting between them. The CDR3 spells CASKGPYTGANQPQHF. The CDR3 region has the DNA TGTGCCAGCAAAGGGCCCTATACGGGTGCCAATCAGCCCCAGCATTTT.